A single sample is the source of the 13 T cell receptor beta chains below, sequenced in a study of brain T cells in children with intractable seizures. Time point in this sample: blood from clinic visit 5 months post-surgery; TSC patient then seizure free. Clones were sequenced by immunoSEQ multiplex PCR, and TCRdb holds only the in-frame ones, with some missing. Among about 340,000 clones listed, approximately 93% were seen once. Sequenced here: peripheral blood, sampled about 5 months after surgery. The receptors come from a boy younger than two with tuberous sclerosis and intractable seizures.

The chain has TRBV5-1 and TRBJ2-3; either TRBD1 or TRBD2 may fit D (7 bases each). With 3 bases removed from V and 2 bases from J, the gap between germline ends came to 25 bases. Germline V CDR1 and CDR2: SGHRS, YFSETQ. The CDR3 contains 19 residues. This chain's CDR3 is CASSWPAGTGEGTTDTQYF. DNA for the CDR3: TGCGCCAGCAGCTGGCCCGCAGGTACAGGGGAGGGGACCACAGATACGCAGTATTTT.

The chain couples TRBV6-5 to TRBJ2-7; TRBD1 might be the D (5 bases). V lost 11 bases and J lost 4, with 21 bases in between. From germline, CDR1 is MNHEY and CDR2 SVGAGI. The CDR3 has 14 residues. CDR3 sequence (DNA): TGTGCCGCCAAAGATAAGTTAGGGGTATACGAGCAGTACTTC. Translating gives CAAKDKLGVYEQYF.

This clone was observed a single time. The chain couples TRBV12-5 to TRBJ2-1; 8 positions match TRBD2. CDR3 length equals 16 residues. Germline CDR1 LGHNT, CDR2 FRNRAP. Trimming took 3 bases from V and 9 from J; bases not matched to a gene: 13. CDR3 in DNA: TGTGCTAGTGGTTTCCCTAGAAGCGGGAGTAAGTCTGAGCAGTTCTTC. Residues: CASGFPRSGSKSEQFF.

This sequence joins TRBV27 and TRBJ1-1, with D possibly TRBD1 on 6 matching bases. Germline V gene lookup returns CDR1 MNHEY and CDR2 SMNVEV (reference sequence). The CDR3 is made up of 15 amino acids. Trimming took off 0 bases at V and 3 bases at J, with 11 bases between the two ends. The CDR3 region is CASSLSGEGDTEAFF. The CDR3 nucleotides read TGTGCCAGCAGTTTATCAGGGGAGGGGGACACTGAAGCTTTCTTT.

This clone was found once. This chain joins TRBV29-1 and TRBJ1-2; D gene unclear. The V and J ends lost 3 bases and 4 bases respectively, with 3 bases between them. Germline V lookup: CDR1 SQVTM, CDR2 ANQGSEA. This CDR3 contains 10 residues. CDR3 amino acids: CSVDIYGYTF. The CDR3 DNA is TGCAGCGTTGACATCTATGGCTACACCTTC.

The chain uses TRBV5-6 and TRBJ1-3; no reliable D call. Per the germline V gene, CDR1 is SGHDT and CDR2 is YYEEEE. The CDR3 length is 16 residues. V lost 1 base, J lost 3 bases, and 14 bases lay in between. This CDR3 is CASSLKGRSYGNTIYF. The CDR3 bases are TGTGCCAGCAGCTTGAAGGGCAGGTCGTATGGAAACACCATATATTTT. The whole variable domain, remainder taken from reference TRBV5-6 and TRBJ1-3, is DAGVTQSPTHLIKTRGQQVTLRCSPKSGHDTVSWYQQALGQGPQFIFQYYEEEERQRGNFPDRFSGHQFPNYSSELNVNALLLGDSALYLCASSLKGRSYGNTIYFGEGSWLTVV.

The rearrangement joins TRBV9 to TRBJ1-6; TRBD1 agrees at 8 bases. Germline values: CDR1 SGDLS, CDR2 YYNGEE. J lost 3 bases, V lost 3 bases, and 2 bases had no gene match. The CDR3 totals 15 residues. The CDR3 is CASSGTGHYNSPLHF. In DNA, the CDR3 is TGTGCCAGCAGCGGGACAGGGCACTATAATTCACCCCTCCACTTT. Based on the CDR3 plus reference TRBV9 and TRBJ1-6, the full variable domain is DSGVTQTPKHLITATGQRVTLRCSPRSGDLSVYWYQQSLDQGLQFLIQYYNGEERAKGNILERFSAQQFPDLHSELNLSSLELGDSALYFCASSGTGHYNSPLHFGNGTRLTVT.

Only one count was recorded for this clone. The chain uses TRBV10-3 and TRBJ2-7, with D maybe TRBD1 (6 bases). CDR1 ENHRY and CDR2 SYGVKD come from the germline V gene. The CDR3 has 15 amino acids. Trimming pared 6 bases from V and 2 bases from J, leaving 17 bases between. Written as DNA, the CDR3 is TGTGCCATCAGAGACATCCCAGGGGTAGCCTACGAGCAGTACTTC. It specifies CAIRDIPGVAYEQYF.

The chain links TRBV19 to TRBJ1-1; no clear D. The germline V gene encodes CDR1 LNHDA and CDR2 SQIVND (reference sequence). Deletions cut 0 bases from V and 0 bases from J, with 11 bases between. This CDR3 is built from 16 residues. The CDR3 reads CASSIEGRFVNTEAFF. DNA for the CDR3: TGTGCCAGTAGTATAGAGGGGAGGTTCGTGAACACTGAAGCTTTCTTT.

CDR3 DNA: TGTGCCAGCAGCCCTAGGTCGGGGACTAGCACGGACGAGCAGTACTTC. Protein: CASSPRSGTSTDEQYF. J is TRBJ2-7 and V is TRBV13, with 9 bases lining up with TRBD2. V was pared by 5 bases and J by 5 bases, with 13 bases of the junction left unmatched. The germline V gene has CDR1 PRHDT and CDR2 FYEKMQ (reference sequence). This CDR3 comprises 16 residues.

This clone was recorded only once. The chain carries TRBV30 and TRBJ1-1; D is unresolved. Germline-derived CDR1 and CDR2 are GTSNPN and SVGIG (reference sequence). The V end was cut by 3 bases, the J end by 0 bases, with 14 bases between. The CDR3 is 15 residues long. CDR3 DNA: TGTGCCTGGAGCCGTACCCAGGTCATGAACACTGAAGCTTTCTTT. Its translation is CAWSRTQVMNTEAFF. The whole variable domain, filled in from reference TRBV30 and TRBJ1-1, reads SQTIHQWPATLVQPVGSPLSLECTVEGTSNPNLYWYRQAAGRGLQLLFYSVGIGQISSEVPQNLSASRPQDRQFILSSKKLLLSDSGFYLCAWSRTQVMNTEAFFGQGTRLTVV.

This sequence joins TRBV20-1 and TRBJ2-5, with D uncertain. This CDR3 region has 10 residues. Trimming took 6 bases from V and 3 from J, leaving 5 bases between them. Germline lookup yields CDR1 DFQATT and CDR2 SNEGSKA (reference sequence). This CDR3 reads CSALKETQYF. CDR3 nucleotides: TGCAGTGCCCTAAAAGAGACCCAGTACTTC.

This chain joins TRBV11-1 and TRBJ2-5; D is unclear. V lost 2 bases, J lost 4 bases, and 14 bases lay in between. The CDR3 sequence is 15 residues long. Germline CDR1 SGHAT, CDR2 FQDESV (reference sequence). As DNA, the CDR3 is TGTGCCAGCAGCTTAACGGTGAGGAAAGCAGAGACCCAGTACTTC. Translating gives CASSLTVRKAETQYF.